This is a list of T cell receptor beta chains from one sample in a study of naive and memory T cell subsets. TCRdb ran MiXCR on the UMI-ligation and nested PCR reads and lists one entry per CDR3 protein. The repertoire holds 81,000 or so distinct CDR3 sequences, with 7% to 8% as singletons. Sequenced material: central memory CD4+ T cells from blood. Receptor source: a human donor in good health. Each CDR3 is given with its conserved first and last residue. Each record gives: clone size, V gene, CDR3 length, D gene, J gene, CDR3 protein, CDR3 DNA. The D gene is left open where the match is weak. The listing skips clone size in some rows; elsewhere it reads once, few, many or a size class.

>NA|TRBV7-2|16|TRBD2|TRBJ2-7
CASSSSAGGRTYEQYF
TGTGCCAGCAGCTCCTCAGCGGGAGGGAGGACCTACGAGCAGTACTTC
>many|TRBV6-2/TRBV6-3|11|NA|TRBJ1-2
CASSNSPTSTF
TGTGCCAGCAGTAACTCACCGACTAGCACCTTC
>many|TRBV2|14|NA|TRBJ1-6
CASSDEQGLTPLHF
TGTGCCAGCAGTGATGAGCAGGGGCTCACACCCCTCCACTTT
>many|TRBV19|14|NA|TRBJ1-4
CASSTRLNNEKLFF
TGTGCCAGTAGTACACGCTTGAATAATGAAAAACTGTTTTTT
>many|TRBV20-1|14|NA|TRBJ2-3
CSATPPGVTDTQYF
TGCAGTGCAACCCCCCCAGGCGTAACAGATACGCAGTATTTT
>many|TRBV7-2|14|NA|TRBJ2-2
CASSLWGSTGELFF
TGTGCCAGCAGCTTATGGGGGTCCACCGGGGAGCTGTTTTTT
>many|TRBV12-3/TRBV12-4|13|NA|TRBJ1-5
CASSLGQGRPQHF
TGTGCCAGCAGTTTAGGGCAGGGGAGGCCCCAGCATTTT
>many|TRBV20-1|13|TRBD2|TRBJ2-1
CSASGLAMVEQFF
TGCAGTGCCTCGGGACTAGCGATGGTTGAGCAGTTCTTC
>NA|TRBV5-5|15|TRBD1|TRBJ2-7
CASSLNRDRGHEQYF
TGTGCCAGCAGCTTGAACCGGGACAGGGGCCACGAGCAGTACTTC
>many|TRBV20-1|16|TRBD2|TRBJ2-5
CSASGFETSWGETQYF
TGCAGTGCTAGTGGTTTTGAGACTAGCTGGGGGGAGACCCAGTACTTC
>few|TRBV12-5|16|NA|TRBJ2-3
CASGSGGSRSTDTQYF
TGTGCTAGTGGGTCGGGTGGGAGTCGAAGCACAGATACGCAGTATTTT
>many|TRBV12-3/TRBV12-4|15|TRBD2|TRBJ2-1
CASSLGGRASNEQFF
TGTGCCAGCAGTTTAGGCGGGAGGGCCTCCAATGAGCAGTTCTTC
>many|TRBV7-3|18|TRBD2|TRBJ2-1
CASSLTGGGSIIHNEQFF
TGTGCCAGCAGCTTAACCGGGGGGGGGTCGATAATCCACAATGAGCAGTTCTTC
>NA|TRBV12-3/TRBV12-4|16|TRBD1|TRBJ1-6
CASRQGDRGGNSPLHF
TGTGCCAGCAGGCAGGGCGACAGGGGGGGAAATTCACCCCTCCACTTT
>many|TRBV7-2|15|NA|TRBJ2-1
CASNTRGLPNNEQFF
TGTGCCAGCAACACCAGGGGACTCCCCAACAATGAGCAGTTCTTC
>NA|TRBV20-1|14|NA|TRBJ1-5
CSARETVNGQPQHF
TGCAGTGCTAGAGAGACAGTAAACGGTCAGCCCCAGCATTTT
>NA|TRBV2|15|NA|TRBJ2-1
CASRAGSLLDNEQFF
TGTGCCAGCAGGGCAGGGAGTCTTTTGGACAATGAGCAGTTCTTC
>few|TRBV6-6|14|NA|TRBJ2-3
CASSSGQVIDTQYF
TGTGCCAGCAGCTCGGGACAAGTCATAGATACGCAGTATTTT
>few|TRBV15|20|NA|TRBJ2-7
CATSRDRIGLAWQSSYEQYF
TGTGCCACCAGCAGAGACCGGATTGGGCTAGCGTGGCAGAGCTCCTACGAGCAGTACTTC